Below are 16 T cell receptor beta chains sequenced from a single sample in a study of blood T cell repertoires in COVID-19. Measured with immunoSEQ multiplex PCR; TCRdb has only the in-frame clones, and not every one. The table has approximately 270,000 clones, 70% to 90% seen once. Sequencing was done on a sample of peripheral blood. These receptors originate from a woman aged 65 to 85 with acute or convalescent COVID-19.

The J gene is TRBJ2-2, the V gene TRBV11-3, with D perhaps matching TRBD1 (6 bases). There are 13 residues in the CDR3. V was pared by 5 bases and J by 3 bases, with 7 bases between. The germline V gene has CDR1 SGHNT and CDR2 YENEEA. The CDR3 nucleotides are TGTGCCAGCAGCCGGACAGACACCGGGGAGCTGTTTTTT. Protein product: CASSRTDTGELFF.

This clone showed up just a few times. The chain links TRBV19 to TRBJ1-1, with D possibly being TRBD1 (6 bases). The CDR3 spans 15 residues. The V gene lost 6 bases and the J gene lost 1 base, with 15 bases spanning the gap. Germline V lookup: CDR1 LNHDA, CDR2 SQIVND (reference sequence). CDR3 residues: CASSRGGAGNTEAFF. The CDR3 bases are TGTGCCAGTAGCCGAGGGGGGGCCGGGAACACTGAAGCTTTCTTT.

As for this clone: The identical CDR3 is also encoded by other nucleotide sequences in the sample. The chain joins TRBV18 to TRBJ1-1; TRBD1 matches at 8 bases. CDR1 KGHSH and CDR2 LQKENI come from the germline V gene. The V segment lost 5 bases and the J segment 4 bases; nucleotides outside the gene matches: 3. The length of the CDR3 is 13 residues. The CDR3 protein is CASSSDRGTEAFF. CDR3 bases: TGTGCCAGCTCATCCGACAGGGGCACTGAAGCTTTCTTT.

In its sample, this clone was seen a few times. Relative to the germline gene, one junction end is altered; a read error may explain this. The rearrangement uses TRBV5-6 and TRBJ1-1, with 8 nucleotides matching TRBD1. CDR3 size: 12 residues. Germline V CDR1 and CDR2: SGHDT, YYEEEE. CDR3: CASSLRAGGLIF. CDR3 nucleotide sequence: TGTGCCAGCAGCTTGAGGGCAGGGGGCTTAATCTTT.

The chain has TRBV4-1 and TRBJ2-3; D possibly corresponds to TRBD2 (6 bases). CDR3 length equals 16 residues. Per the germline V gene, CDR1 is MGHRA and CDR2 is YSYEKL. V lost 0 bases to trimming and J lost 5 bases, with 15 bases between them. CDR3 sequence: CASSQEGRPEVDTQYF. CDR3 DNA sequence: TGCGCCAGCAGCCAAGAAGGGAGGCCTGAGGTAGATACGCAGTATTTT.

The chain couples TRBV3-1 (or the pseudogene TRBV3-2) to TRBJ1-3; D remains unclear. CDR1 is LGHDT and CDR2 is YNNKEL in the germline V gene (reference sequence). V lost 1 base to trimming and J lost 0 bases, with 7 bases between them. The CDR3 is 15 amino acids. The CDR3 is CASSQGQNSGNTIYF. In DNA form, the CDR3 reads TGTGCCAGCAGCCAAGGACAAAACTCTGGAAACACCATATATTTT.

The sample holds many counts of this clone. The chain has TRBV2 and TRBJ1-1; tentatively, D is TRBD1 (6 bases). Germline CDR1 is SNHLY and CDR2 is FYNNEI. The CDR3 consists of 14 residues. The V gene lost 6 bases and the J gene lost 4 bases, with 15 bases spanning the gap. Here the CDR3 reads CASRSQGEGTEAFF. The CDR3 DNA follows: TGTGCCAGCAGGTCACAGGGTGAGGGCACTGAAGCTTTCTTT.

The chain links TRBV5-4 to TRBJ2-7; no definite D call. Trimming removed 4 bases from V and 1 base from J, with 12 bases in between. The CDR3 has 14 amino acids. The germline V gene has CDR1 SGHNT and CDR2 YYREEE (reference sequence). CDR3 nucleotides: TGTGCCAGCAGCCTTGACACCGCTTCCTACGAGCAGTACTTC. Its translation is CASSLDTASYEQYF.

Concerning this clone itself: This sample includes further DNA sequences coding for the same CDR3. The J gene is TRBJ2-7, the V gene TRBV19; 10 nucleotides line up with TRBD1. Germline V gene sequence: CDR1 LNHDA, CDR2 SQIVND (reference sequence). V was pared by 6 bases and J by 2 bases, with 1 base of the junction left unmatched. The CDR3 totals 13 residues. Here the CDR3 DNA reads TGTGCCAGTAGCGGGACAGGGGCCTACGAGCAGTACTTC. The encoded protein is CASSGTGAYEQYF.

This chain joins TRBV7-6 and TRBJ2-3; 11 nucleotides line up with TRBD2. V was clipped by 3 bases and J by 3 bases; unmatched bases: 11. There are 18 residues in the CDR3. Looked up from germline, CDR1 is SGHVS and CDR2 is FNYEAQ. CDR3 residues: CASSLSRLASGGTDTQYF. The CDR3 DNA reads TGTGCCAGCAGCTTGTCAAGGCTCGCTAGCGGGGGGACAGATACGCAGTATTTT.

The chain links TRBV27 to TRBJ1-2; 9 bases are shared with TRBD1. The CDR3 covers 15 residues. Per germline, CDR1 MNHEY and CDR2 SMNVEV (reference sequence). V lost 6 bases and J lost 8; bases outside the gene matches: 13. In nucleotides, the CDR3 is TGTGCCAGCAGCCCCAGGACAGGGGCAAGAAACGGCTACACCTTC. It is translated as CASSPRTGARNGYTF.

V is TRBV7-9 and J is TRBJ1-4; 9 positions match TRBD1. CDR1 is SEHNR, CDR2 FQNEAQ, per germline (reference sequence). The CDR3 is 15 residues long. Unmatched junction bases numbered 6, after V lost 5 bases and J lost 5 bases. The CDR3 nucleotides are TGTGCCAGCAGCGGGGGACAGGGCGCAAATGAAAAACTGTTTTTT. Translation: CASSGGQGANEKLFF.

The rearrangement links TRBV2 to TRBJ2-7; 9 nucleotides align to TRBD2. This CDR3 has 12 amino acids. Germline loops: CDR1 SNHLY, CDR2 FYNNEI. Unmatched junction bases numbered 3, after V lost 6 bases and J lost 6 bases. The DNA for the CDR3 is TGTGCCAGCAGGCGGGGGGGCTCCGAGCAGTACTTC. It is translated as CASRRGGSEQYF.

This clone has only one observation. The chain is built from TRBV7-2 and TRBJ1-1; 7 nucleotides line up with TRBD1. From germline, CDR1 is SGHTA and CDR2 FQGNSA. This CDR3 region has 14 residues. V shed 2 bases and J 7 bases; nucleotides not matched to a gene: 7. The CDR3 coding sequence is TGTGCCAGCAGCTTAAGTGGTTGGGACAGTGAAGCTTTCTTT. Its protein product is CASSLSGWDSEAFF.

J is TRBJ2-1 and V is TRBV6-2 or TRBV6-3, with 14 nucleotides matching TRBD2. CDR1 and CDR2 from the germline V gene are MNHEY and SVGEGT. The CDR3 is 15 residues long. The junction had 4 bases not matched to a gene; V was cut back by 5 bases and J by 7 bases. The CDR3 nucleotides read TGTGCCAGCAGTCCGGGACTAGCGGGGGCAAATGAGCAGTTCTTC. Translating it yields CASSPGLAGANEQFF.

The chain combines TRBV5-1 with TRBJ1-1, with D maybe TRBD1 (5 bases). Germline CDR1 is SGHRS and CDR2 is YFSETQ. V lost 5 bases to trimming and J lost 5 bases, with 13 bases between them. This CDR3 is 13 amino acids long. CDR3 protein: CASSIMGGTEAFF. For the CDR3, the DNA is TGCGCCAGCAGTATAATGGGGGGGACTGAAGCTTTCTTT.